The entry below gives a single TCR beta chain sequence along with its context. Its antigen is undetermined. The time point: newly diagnosed GD, antithyroid drugs for less than 3 months. PBMC-derived RNA was used for the TCR library. In building TCR beta libraries, iRepertoire HTBI primers were used together with Arm-PCR of CDR3 regions. A single record per CDR3 protein comes from TCRdb applying MiXCR to the multiplex PCR reads. The repertoire consists of about 530,000 distinct CDR3 sequences, with around 16% occurring once and the leading ten covering around a quarter. This entry is derived from a study of regulatory T cells in long-lasting Graves disease. General observations from the study: Relative to new patients (roughly 970), persistent patients exhibited greater sharing of public clonotypes (2,741).

This CDR3 is 14 amino acids long. From germline, CDR1 is LGHDT and CDR2 YNNKEL (reference sequence). The V end lost 1 base, the J end lost 11 bases, and 15 bases lay between the germline ends. The same data also contributed to another study, on T cells in Graves' hyperthyroidism and ophthalmopathy.

Sample: peripheral blood mononuclear cells (PBMCs), taken at new diagnosis, from a patient treated with antithyroid drugs. The receptor was isolated from a woman aged 40-65 years with Graves disease. V is TRBV3-1 and J is TRBJ1-5; D is perhaps TRBD1 (6 bases). CDR3 loop: CASSQGTEQWTQHF. The CDR3 DNA reads TGTGCCAGCAGCCAAGGGACAGAACAATGGACCCAGCATTTT.